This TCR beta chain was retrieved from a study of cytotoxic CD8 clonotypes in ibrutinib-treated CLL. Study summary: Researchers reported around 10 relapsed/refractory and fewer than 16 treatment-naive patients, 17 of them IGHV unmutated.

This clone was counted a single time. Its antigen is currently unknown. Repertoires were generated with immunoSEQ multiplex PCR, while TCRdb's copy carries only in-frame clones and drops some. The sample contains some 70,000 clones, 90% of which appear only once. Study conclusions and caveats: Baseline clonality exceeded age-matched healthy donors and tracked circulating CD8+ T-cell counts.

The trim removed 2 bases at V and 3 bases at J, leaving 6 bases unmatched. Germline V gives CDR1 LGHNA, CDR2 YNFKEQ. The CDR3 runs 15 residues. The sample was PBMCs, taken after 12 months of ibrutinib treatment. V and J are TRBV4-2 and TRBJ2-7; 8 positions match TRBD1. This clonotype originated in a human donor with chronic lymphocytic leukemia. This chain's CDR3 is CASSQQGAQVYEQYF. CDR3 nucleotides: TGTGCCAGCAGCCAACAGGGGGCGCAGGTCTACGAGCAGTACTTC.